What follows are 2 T cell receptor beta chains derived from one specimen sequenced in a study of control samples from healthy donors and cancer patients. Data came from immunoSEQ multiplex PCR; TCRdb stores just in-frame clones and leaves some out. The sample yields tens of thousands of clones, nearly 90% seen once. The sequenced sample was PBMCs. Every receptor here comes from a man between 60 and 70 years old with colorectal cancer.

On this clone itself: The same CDR3 can be traced to other DNA sequences in this sample. The CDR3 DNA sequence: TGTGCCAGTAGTAGCAGACAGGGCGGCAATCAGCCCCAGCATTTT. This codes for CASSSRQGGNQPQHF. J is TRBJ1-5 and V is TRBV19; 7 positions agree with TRBD1. Germline V gene data show CDR1 as LNHDA and CDR2 as SQIVND (reference sequence). V lost 4 bases and J lost 2; bases outside the gene matches: 5. The CDR3 loop spans 15 amino acids.

The chain combines TRBV7-9 with TRBJ1-3; maybe TRBD1 (5 bases). Per germline, CDR1 SEHNR and CDR2 FQNEAQ (reference sequence). Trimming shortened V by 4 bases and J by 0 bases, and 22 bases separated the two germline ends. The CDR3 totals 19 residues. DNA for the CDR3: TGTGCCAGCAGCTCCTATACTACATGGGGACTGGGCTCTGGAAACACCATATATTTT. This encodes CASSSYTTWGLGSGNTIYF.